These 15 T cell receptor beta chains originate from one sample sequenced in a study of shared clonotypes between healthy human individuals. Clones were sequenced by immunoSEQ multiplex PCR, and TCRdb holds only the in-frame ones, with some missing. In the table there are more than 2 million clones, about 94% of which are singletons. Sequences were obtained from naive CD4+ T cells sorted from blood. Specified subset: CD45RA+ positively selected. Receptors were obtained from a man aged 18 to 30 in good health.

V is TRBV4-1 and J is TRBJ2-5, with D perhaps being TRBD1 or TRBD2 (6 bases each). CDR1 MGHRA and CDR2 YSYEKL come from the germline V gene. The CDR3 length is 17 residues. Deletions cut 0 bases from V and 5 bases from J, with 19 bases between. The CDR3 protein is CASSQEGTQGRMETQYF. The CDR3 DNA reads as TGCGCCAGCAGCCAAGAAGGAACGCAGGGGAGGATGGAGACCCAGTACTTC.

V gene TRBV2 combines with J gene TRBJ1-2; D is perhaps TRBD1 (6 bases). Deletions cut 5 bases from V and 6 bases from J, with 16 bases between. This CDR3 is built from 14 residues. Germline V gives CDR1 SNHLY, CDR2 FYNNEI. The CDR3 loop is CASSSGTNPDGYTF. The CDR3 DNA reads as TGTGCCAGCAGTTCCGGGACAAACCCCGATGGCTACACCTTC.

With respect to this clone: Additional DNA sequences in this sample encode the identical CDR3. The chain couples TRBV6-1 to TRBJ1-5, with D maybe TRBD1 (5 bases). V was cut by 3 bases and J by 3 bases, with 6 bases left in between. This CDR3 has 13 amino acids. Germline V gene data show CDR1 as MNHNS and CDR2 as SASEGT. CDR3 sequence reads: CASSETVNQPQHF. The DNA of the CDR3 is TGTGCCAGCAGTGAGACAGTCAATCAGCCCCAGCATTTT.

With respect to this clone: Other DNA variants within this sample encode the same CDR3. The chain uses TRBV4-1 and TRBJ2-4; D remains unclear. Germline V CDR1 and CDR2: MGHRA, YSYEKL. The CDR3 has 14 amino acids. V dropped 1 base and J dropped 0 bases, with 4 bases sitting between them. CDR3 residues: CASSQGLAKNIQYF. Here the CDR3 DNA reads TGCGCCAGCAGCCAAGGGCTAGCCAAAAACATTCAGTACTTC.

On this clone itself: The same CDR3 is also encoded by other DNA sequences in this sample. V is TRBV5-1 and J is TRBJ1-1, with D possibly being TRBD1 (5 bases). Germline CDR1 SGHRS, CDR2 YFSETQ. CDR3 length equals 16 residues. Trimming cost V 0 bases and J 0 bases, with 12 bases left between them. The CDR3 DNA reads TGCGCCAGCAGCTTGGATGGGGGTCGAGTGAACACTGAAGCTTTCTTT. As protein: CASSLDGGRVNTEAFF.

The chain links TRBV29-1 to TRBJ2-7; TRBD2 matches 10 bases. The CDR3 sequence is 17 residues long. Germline V lookup: CDR1 SQVTM, CDR2 ANQGSEA. With V trimmed by 2 bases and J by 1 base, 11 bases remained unmatched. CDR3 nucleotide sequence: TGCAGCGTTGAATACGCTAGCGGGAGCTATGGGTCCTACGAGCAGTACTTC. It is translated as CSVEYASGSYGSYEQYF.

Turning to this clone: Other nucleotide sequences from this sample produce the same CDR3. The J gene is TRBJ2-5, the V gene TRBV5-1; the match to TRBD1 covers 8 bases. The germline CDR1 and CDR2 sequences are SGHRS and YFSETQ. The CDR3 covers 15 residues. J lost 5 bases, V lost 1 base, and 7 bases had no gene match. DNA for the CDR3: TGCGCCAGCAGCTTGTTGGGCCAGGGGGCTGAGACCCAGTACTTC. This gives the protein CASSLLGQGAETQYF. Using reference TRBV5-1 and TRBJ2-5 for the parts outside the CDR3, the full variable domain is KAGVTQTPRYLIKTRGQQVTLSCSPISGHRSVSWYQQTPGQGLQFLFEYFSETQRNKGNFPGRFSGRQFSNSRSEMNVSTLELGDSALYLCASSLLGQGAETQYFGPGTRLLVL.

The rearrangement uses TRBV7-9 and TRBJ2-1; no clear D gene. CDR1 is SEHNR, CDR2 FQNEAQ, per germline (reference sequence). V was clipped by 1 base and J by 1 base, with 14 bases between them. This CDR3 spans 17 amino acids. Here the CDR3 reads CASSLESSLGSYNEQFF. In nucleotides, the CDR3 is TGTGCCAGCAGCTTAGAGTCCTCCCTGGGGTCCTACAATGAGCAGTTCTTC.

A word on this clone: The same CDR3 is also encoded by other DNA sequences in this sample. The J gene is TRBJ1-1, the V gene TRBV5-6; D is undetermined. Germline values: CDR1 SGHDT, CDR2 YYEEEE. V lost 0 bases and J lost 2, with 5 bases in between. The CDR3 length is 13 residues. CDR3 sequence: CASSLGYNTEAFF. CDR3 DNA: TGTGCCAGCAGCTTGGGGTATAACACTGAAGCTTTCTTT. Variable domain in full (rest from reference TRBV5-6 and TRBJ1-1): DAGVTQSPTHLIKTRGQQVTLRCSPKSGHDTVSWYQQALGQGPQFIFQYYEEEERQRGNFPDRFSGHQFPNYSSELNVNALLLGDSALYLCASSLGYNTEAFFGQGTRLTVV.

CDR3 nucleotides: TGTGCCAGCAGTCGCGAAGGGCCGGTTGGAAACACCATATATTTT. This codes for CASSREGPVGNTIYF. This rearrangement joins TRBV5-4 to TRBJ1-3; D unresolved. The CDR3 covers 15 residues. Trimming pared 5 bases from V and 3 bases from J, leaving 15 bases between. CDR1 SGHNT and CDR2 YYREEE come from the germline V gene (reference sequence).

On this clone: The sample has other DNA sequences that encode this CDR3 too. The rearrangement links TRBV10-3 to TRBJ1-4; possible D gene TRBD1, 5 bases. This CDR3 contains 13 residues. Germline V gene data show CDR1 as ENHRY and CDR2 as SYGVKD. Trimming cost V 6 bases and J 0 bases, with 5 bases left between them. For the CDR3, the DNA is TGTGCCATCAGAGGGGCAACTAATGAAAAACTGTTTTTT. Translating gives CAIRGATNEKLFF.

CDR3 in DNA: TGTGCCAGCAGCTTAGCCCTGATCAACACAGATACGCAGTATTTT. It yields the protein CASSLALINTDTQYF. The rearrangement uses TRBV11-2 and TRBJ2-3; no definite D call. There are 15 residues in the CDR3. Germline CDR1 SGHAT, CDR2 FQNNGV. V dropped 1 base and J dropped 2 bases, with 10 bases sitting between them.

This clone was picked up one time. The chain joins TRBV5-4 to TRBJ1-4; D unresolved. V lost 3 bases and J 10 bases, leaving 19 bases between the germline ends. This CDR3 is built from 15 residues. Germline V gene lookup returns CDR1 SGHNT and CDR2 YYREEE (reference sequence). CDR3 bases: TGTGCCAGCAGCTCTAATGATCCTGGTGGGTCAAAACTGTTTTTT. Its translation is CASSSNDPGGSKLFF.

This chain uses TRBV7-2 with TRBJ2-7; D tentatively fits TRBD1 or TRBD2 (6 bases each). Germline lookup yields CDR1 SGHTA and CDR2 FQGNSA. V was shortened by 6 bases and J by 5 bases, with 17 bases between the two germline ends. The CDR3 loop spans 14 amino acids. Here the CDR3 reads CASSSWGDIHEQYF. As DNA, the CDR3 is TGTGCCAGCAGTTCCTGGGGGGACATCCACGAGCAGTACTTC.

This clone was picked up one time. The chain is built from TRBV18 and TRBJ1-5; D uncertain. This CDR3 is 17 amino acids long. Trimming removed 1 base at V and 1 base at J, with 14 bases between. Per germline, CDR1 KGHSH and CDR2 LQKENI. CDR3 residues: CASSPLLVGLSNQPQHF. The CDR3 DNA is TGTGCCAGCTCACCACTATTGGTAGGGTTGAGCAATCAGCCCCAGCATTTT.